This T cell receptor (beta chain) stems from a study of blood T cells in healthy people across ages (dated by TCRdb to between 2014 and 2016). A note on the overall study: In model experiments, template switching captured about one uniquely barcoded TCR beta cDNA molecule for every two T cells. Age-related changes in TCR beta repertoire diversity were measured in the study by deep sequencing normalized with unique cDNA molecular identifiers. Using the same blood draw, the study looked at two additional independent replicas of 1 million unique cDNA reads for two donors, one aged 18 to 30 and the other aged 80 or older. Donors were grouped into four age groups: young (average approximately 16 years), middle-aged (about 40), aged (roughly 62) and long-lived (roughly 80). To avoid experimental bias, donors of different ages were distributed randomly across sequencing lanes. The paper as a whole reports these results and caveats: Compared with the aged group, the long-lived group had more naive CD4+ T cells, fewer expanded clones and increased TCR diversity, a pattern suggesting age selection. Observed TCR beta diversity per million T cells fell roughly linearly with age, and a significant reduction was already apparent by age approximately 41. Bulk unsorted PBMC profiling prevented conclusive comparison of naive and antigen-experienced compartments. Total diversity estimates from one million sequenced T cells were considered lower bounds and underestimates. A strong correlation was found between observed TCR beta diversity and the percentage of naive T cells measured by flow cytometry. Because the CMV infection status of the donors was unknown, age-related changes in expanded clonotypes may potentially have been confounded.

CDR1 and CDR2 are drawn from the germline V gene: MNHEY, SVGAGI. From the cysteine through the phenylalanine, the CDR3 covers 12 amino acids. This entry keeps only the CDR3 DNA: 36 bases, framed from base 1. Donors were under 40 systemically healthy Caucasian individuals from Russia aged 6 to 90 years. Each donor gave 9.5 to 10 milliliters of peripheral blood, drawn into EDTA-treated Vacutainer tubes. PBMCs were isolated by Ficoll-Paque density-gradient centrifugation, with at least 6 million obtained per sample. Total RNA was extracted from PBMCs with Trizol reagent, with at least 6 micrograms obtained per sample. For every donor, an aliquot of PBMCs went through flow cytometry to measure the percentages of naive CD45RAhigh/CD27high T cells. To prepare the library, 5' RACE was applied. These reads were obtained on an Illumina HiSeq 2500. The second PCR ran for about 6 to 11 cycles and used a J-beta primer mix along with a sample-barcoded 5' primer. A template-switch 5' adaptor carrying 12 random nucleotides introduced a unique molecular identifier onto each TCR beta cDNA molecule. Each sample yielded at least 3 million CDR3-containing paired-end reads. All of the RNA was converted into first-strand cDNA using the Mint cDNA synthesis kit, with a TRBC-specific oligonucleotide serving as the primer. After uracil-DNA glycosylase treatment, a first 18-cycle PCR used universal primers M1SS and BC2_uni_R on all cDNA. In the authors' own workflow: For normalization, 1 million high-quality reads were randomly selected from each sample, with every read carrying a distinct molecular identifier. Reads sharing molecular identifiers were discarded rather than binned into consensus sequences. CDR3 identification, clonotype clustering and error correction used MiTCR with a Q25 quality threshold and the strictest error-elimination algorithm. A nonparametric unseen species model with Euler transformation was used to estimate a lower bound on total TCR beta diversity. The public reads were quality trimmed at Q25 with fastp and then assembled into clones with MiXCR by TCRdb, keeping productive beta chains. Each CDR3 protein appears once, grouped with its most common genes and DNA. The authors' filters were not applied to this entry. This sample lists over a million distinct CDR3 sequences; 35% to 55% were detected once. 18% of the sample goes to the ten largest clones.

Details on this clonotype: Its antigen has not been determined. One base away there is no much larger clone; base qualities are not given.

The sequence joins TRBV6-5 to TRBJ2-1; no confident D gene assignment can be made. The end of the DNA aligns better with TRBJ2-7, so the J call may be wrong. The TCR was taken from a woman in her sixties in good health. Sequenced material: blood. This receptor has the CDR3 CASSSSINEQYF. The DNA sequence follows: TGTGCCAGCAGTTCGTCTATCAATGAGCAGTACTTC.